This TCR beta chain stems from a study of beta chain features in type 1 diabetes. Study findings and constraints: PCR might favor shorter templates, but any such skew would affect patients and controls equally. TCRB CDR3s from Type 1 diabetes patients were moderately but significantly shorter in all four CD4+ subsets. For TCRB rearrangement, an influence of HLA type remained unresolved here.

Turning to this clone: Antigen: not known.

The V gene lost 6 bases and the J gene lost 5 bases, with 14 bases spanning the gap. Per the germline V gene, CDR1 is MNHEY and CDR2 is SMNVEV (reference sequence). The CDR3 runs to 13 residues. The entirety of the isolated RNA underwent reverse transcription, so expressed TCRB transcripts were sequenced. The assay was immunoSEQ multiplex PCR, and TCRdb's table has in-frame clones only and misses some. The table lists approximately 100,000 clones, under 30% of them singletons, with about 0.49% in the top ten. Based on CD45RO/CCR7/CD25/CD127/CD95/CD27, CD4+ regulatory, stem cell-like memory, naive and central memory cells were sorted.

The sample was central memory CD4+ T cells from blood. The chain is built from TRBV27 and TRBJ2-7; the D gene is possibly TRBD2 (7 bases). The source of this sequence is a woman aged 18-29 years with type 1 diabetes. CDR3 loop: CASSPRGAHEQYF. CDR3 bases: TGTGCCAGCAGCCCCCGGGGGGCTCACGAGCAGTACTTC.